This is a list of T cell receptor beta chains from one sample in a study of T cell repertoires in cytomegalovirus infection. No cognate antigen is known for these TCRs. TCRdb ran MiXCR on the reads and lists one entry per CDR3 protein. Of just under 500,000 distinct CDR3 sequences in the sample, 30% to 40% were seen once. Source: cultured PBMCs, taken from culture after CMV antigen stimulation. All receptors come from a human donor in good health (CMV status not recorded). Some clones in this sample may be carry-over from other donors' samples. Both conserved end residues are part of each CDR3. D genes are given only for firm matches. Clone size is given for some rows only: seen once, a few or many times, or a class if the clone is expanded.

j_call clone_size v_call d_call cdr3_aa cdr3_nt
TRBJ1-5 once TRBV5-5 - CASSLDRYRPQHF TGTGCCAGCAGCTTGGACAGATATCGGCCCCAGCATTTT
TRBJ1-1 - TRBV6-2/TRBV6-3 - CASSYEYAGTEAFF TGTGCCAGCAGTTACGAGTATGCGGGAACTGAAGCTTTCTTT
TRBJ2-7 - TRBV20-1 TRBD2 CSASPASGHTYEQYF TGCAGTGCTTCCCCTGCTAGCGGTCACACCTACGAGCAGTACTTC
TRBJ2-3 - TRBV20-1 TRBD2 CSARAGGQDTQYF TGCAGTGCAAGAGCGGGAGGGCAAGATACGCAGTATTTT
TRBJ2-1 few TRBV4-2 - CASSQGLSASYNEQFF TGTGCCAGCAGCCAAGGCCTTAGCGCCTCCTACAATGAGCAGTTCTTC
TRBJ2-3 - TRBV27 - CASSLTGFMTDTQYF TGTGCCAGCAGTTTGACTGGATTTATGACAGATACGCAGTATTTT
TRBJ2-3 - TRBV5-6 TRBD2 CASSRLAGGVTDTQYF TGTGCCAGCAGCCGACTAGCGGGAGGCGTCACAGATACGCAGTATTTT
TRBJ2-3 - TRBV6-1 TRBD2 CASSPGLARSDTQYF TGTGCCAGCAGCCCGGGACTAGCAAGGTCAGATACGCAGTATTTT
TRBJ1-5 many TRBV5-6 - CASSYLGGPSNQPQHF TGTGCCAGCAGCTATCTAGGCGGGCCAAGTAATCAGCCCCAGCATTTT
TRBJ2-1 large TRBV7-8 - CASSSHERRVRSNEQFF TGTGCCAGCAGCTCCCATGAGCGCCGAGTGAGGTCGAATGAGCAGTTCTTC
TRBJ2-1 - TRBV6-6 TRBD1 CASSEPTGRKNEQFF TGTGCCAGCAGTGAGCCGACAGGGCGGAAAAATGAGCAGTTCTTC
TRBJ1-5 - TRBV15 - CATSREGRHNQPQHF TGTGCCACCAGCAGAGAGGGGCGGCACAATCAGCCCCAGCATTTT
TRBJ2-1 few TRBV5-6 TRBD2 CASSFLSGSTYNEQFF TGTGCCAGCAGCTTCCTAAGCGGGAGTACCTACAATGAGCAGTTCTTC
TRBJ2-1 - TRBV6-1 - CASRKIAARSYNEQFF TGTGCCAGCAGGAAGATAGCGGCACGCTCCTACAATGAGCAGTTCTTC
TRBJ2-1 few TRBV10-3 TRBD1 CAITTGTGGNEQFF TGTGCCATCACCACCGGGACAGGGGGCAATGAGCAGTTCTTC
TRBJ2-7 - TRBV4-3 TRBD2 CASSRRTSGRADEQYF TGCGCCAGCAGCCGACGGACTAGCGGGAGGGCTGACGAGCAGTACTTC
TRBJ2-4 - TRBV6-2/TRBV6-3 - CASSSTEGKNIQYF TGTGCCAGCAGTTCGACAGAGGGCAAAAACATTCAGTACTTC
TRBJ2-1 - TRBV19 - CASRPRATYNEQFF TGTGCCAGTAGACCCCGGGCCACCTACAATGAGCAGTTCTTC
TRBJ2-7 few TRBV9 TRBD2 CASSVDELAGTYEQYF TGTGCCAGCAGCGTAGATGAACTAGCGGGCACCTACGAGCAGTACTTC
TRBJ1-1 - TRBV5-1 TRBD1 CASSLGQGVTHEAFF TGCGCCAGCAGCTTGGGACAGGGGGTAACCCATGAAGCTTTCTTT
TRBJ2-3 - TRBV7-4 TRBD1 CASRKSGTGSPADTQYF TGTGCCAGCAGAAAGTCCGGGACAGGGTCACCCGCAGATACGCAGTATTTT
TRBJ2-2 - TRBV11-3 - CASSLELLGDWDTGELFF TGTGCCAGCAGCTTAGAGCTGCTTGGGGATTGGGACACCGGGGAGCTGTTTTTT
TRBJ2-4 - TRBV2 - CDSSGDRKRHF TGTGACAGCAGTGGCGACCGCAAGCGGCACTTC
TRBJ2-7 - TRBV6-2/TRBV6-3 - CASLRDSSHYEQYF TGTGCCAGCCTACGGGACTCGTCTCACTACGAGCAGTACTTC
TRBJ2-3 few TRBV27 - CASSVGARDTQYF TGTGCCAGCAGTGTGGGAGCCAGAGATACGCAGTATTTT
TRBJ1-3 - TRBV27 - CASSLRSPRGSGNTIYF TGTGCCAGCAGTCTACGAAGCCCCAGGGGCTCTGGAAACACCATATATTTT
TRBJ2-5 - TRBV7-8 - CASSLAGAGTQETQYF TGTGCCAGCAGCTTAGCAGGAGCCGGGACTCAAGAGACCCAGTACTTC
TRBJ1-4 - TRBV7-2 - CASSPGPAGNEKLFF TGTGCCAGCAGCCCAGGCCCGGCGGGTAATGAAAAACTGTTTTTT
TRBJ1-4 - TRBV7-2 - CASSLNSMRASDEKLFF TGTGCCAGCAGCTTAAACTCGATGAGGGCTTCTGATGAAAAACTGTTTTTT
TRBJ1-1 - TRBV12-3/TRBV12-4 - CASSSARGTEAFF TGTGCCAGCAGTTCCGCCAGGGGCACTGAAGCTTTCTTT
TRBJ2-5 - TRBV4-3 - CASSQDYQDLGGETQYF TGCGCCAGCAGCCAAGACTACCAGGACTTAGGGGGAGAGACCCAGTACTTC
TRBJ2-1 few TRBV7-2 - CASSPRGGTGYNEQFF TGTGCCAGCAGCCCACGGGGCGGTACGGGGTACAATGAGCAGTTCTTC
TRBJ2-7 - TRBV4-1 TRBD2 CASSPGPALAGFTYEQYF TGCGCCAGCAGTCCCGGACCCGCGCTAGCGGGATTCACCTACGAGCAGTACTTC
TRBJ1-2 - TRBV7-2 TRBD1 CASSSRDRLNYGYTF TGTGCCAGCAGCTCGAGGGACAGATTGAACTATGGCTACACCTTC
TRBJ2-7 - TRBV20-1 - CSARKGQRWEQYF TGCAGTGCTAGGAAGGGCCAACGATGGGAGCAGTACTTC
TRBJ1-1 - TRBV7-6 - CASSPQGAAFF TGTGCCAGCAGCCCCCAAGGTGCGGCTTTCTTT
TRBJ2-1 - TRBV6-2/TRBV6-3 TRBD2 CASRIGRTRPDEQFF TGTGCCAGCAGGATCGGGAGGACCCGCCCCGATGAGCAGTTCTTC
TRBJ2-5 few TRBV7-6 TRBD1 CASSLAWTGYDETQYF TGTGCCAGCAGCTTAGCCTGGACAGGGTATGACGAGACCCAGTACTTC
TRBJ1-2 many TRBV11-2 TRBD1 CASSAMTGYYGYTF TGTGCCAGCAGCGCCATGACAGGGTACTATGGCTACACCTTC
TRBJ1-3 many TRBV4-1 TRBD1 CASSPGQPGNTIYF TGTGCCAGCAGTCCGGGACAGCCTGGAAACACCATATATTTT
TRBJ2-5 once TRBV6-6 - CASSYGQYQETQWF TGTGCCAGCAGTTACGGCCAATACCAAGAGACCCAGTGGTTC
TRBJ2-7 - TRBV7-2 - CASSVRRGRQYF TGTGCCAGCAGCGTCAGGCGGGGGCGGCAGTACTTC
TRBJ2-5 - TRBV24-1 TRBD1 CATSTPGGAETQYF TGTGCCACCAGCACCCCAGGGGGCGCGGAGACCCAGTACTTC
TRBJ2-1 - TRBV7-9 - CASSLLGHYNEQFF TGTGCCAGCAGCTTATTGGGACACTACAATGAGCAGTTCTTC
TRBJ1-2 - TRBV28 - CASSWLGGDYGYTF TGTGCCAGCAGTTGGCTCGGGGGGGACTATGGCTACACCTTC
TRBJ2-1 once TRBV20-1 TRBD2 CSALIAGGPSEQFF TGCAGTGCTCTTATAGCGGGAGGGCCGAGTGAGCAGTTCTTC
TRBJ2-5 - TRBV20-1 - CSAGPGAQETQYF TGCAGTGCTGGTCCAGGGGCTCAAGAGACCCAGTACTTC
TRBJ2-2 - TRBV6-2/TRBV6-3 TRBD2 CASSYSRTSGTATGELFF TGTGCCAGCAGTTACTCGAGGACTAGCGGGACCGCTACCGGGGAGCTGTTTTTT
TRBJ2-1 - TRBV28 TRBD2 CASSLSGRAFVF TGTGCCAGCAGTTTAAGCGGGAGGGCCTTTGTCTTC
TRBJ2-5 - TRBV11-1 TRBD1 CASSSSDRQEETQYF TGTGCCAGCAGCTCATCGGACAGGCAGGAAGAGACCCAGTACTTC
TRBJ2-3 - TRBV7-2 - CASSNFVVTDTQYF TGTGCCAGCTCCAATTTTGTGGTTACAGATACGCAGTATTTT
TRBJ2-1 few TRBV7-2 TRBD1 CASSLGTGIHEQFF TGTGCCAGCAGCTTAGGGACAGGGATCCATGAGCAGTTCTTC